The rows below give T cell receptor beta chains drawn from one sample of a study of T cell responses to AZD1222 COVID-19 vaccine. Method: immunoSEQ multiplex PCR; TCRdb's copy keeps in-frame clones and lacks some. Of under 150,000 clones in the sample, about 90% were seen once. This sample comprised peripheral blood, obtained on day 0 of AZD1222 vaccination. The receptors here all came from an adult in good health. CDR3s include the opening cysteine and the closing phenylalanine or tryptophan. D genes are given only for firm matches. The size field is filled for only some rows; it gives once, few, many or a size class.

NA	TRBD2	TRBV4-2	TRBJ2-1	TGTGCCAGCAGCCCCGGACTAGCGGTGGACAATGAGCAGTTCTTC	CASSPGLAVDNEQFF
once	NA	TRBV5-1	TRBJ1-2	TGCGCCAGCAGCTTGGACGGGGCCCCCCGGGATGGCTACACCTTC	CASSLDGAPRDGYTF
few	NA	TRBV6-5	TRBJ1-6	TGTGCCAGCAGTTTAACAGGCGCCCACGATTCACCCCTCCACTTT	CASSLTGAHDSPLHF
NA	NA	TRBV6-6	TRBJ1-4	TGTGCCACCTCAGGCCCGACCCCAAGACTGTTTTTT	CATSGPTPRLFF
NA	TRBD2	TRBV19	TRBJ2-1	TGTGCCAGTAGTTTCGGGACTAGCGGGAGTTATAATGAGCAGTTCTTC	CASSFGTSGSYNEQFF
NA	NA	TRBV6-5	TRBJ2-3	TGTGCCAGCCCAAGGGAGGGCACAGATACGCAGTATTTT	CASPREGTDTQYF
NA	NA	TRBV27	TRBJ2-7	TGTGCCAGCAGTTCGTCTGTGGGGACGGTTTCCTACGAGCAGTACTTC	CASSSSVGTVSYEQYF
NA	NA	TRBV30	TRBJ2-2	TGTGCCTGGAGTGTACACGGGACCGGGGAGCTGTTTTTT	CAWSVHGTGELFF
NA	TRBD1	TRBV5-6	TRBJ2-5	TGTGCCAGCAGCGAAGGGACAGGAATGGAAGAGACCCAGTACTTC	CASSEGTGMEETQYF
NA	TRBD2	TRBV5-6	TRBJ2-3	TGTGCCAGCGCTCCCCTACTAGCGGGAGTTGGTGATACGCAGTATTTT	CASAPLLAGVGDTQYF
once	TRBD2	TRBV7-9	TRBJ2-4	TGTGCCAGCAGCCCGACTAGCGTTGGACTAGCCAAAAACATTCAGTACTTC	CASSPTSVGLAKNIQYF
NA	NA	TRBV9	TRBJ2-5	TGTGCCAGCAGCGTAGTTGAGATGGAGACCCAGTACTTC	CASSVVEMETQYF
NA	TRBD1	TRBV9	TRBJ1-1	TGTGCCAGCTCCGGACAGGGAAATCCCTCGAACACTGAAGCTTTCTTT	CASSGQGNPSNTEAFF
NA	NA	TRBV7-9	TRBJ1-3	TGTGCCAGCAGCTTAGGTCGGGCGGATGGAAACACCATATATTTT	CASSLGRADGNTIYF
once	NA	TRBV7-5	TRBJ1-1	TGTGCCAGAAGCTTAGCGGAGTCGGACCGGGGGGAAGCCACTGAAGCTTTCTTT	CARSLAESDRGEATEAFF
NA	NA	TRBV5-1	TRBJ1-4	TGCGCCAGCAGCCCCCAGGGTAGTCCTAATGAAAAACTGTTTTTT	CASSPQGSPNEKLFF
NA	NA	TRBV19	TRBJ1-3	TGTGCCAGTAGAACCAGGGGAGGCACATACTCTGGAAACACCATATATTTT	CASRTRGGTYSGNTIYF
once	TRBD1	TRBV7-8	TRBJ1-1	TGTGCCAGCAGACGAAACAGGGGACAGAACACTGAAGCTTTCTTT	CASRRNRGQNTEAFF
NA	NA	TRBV15	TRBJ2-5	TGTGCCACCAGCAGTGAAAGCTACCAGTACTTC	CATSSESYQYF
once	NA	TRBV30	TRBJ1-3	TGTGCCTGGAGTAGGGGACCCCCAAGGTCTGGAAACACCATATATTTT	CAWSRGPPRSGNTIYF
once	NA	TRBV5-6	TRBJ2-7	TGTGCCAGCAGCTTGGCAGGGAGGAACTACGAGCAGTACTTC	CASSLAGRNYEQYF
NA	TRBD2	TRBV18	TRBJ2-7	TGTGCCAGCTCACCAAGGACTAGCGGGAGTCTCTCCTACGAGCAGTACTTC	CASSPRTSGSLSYEQYF
NA	TRBD1	TRBV6-5	TRBJ2-7	TGTGCCAGCAGTTCATATGAGACAGGGCTTCGGCAGTACTTC	CASSSYETGLRQYF
NA	TRBD1	TRBV5-1	TRBJ2-1	TGCGCCAGCAGCATGGACAGGGGGAACAATGAGCAGTTCTTC	CASSMDRGNNEQFF